The text below deals with one T cell receptor (beta chain). What it binds is unknown. One base away lies a much larger clone, so this may be a sequencing read error. The V gene's germline CDR1 is MGHRA and CDR2 YSYEKL. The CDR3 loop spans 12 amino acids. V was pared by 2 bases and J by 8 bases, with 9 bases between. After constant-region reverse-primer amplification, full-length variable regions underwent semi-nested PCR with Nested Universal Primer A. MiXCR was run by TCRdb on the 5' RACE reads, yielding one entry per CDR3 protein. The data show approximately 10,000 distinct CDR3 sequences, with approximately 25% seen just once and about 3.4% held by the top ten. Study-level findings and limits: The larger-cohort validation was restricted to a single TCR beta V-J rearrangement rather than whole repertoires. Tumor-infiltrating Treg TCR alpha and beta sequences overlapped most with tumor naive CD4+ T cells, then blood naive. The TCR gene usage of tumor memory CD4+ T cells clustered together with blood and lymph node memory CD4+ cells and with lymph node naive CD4+ cells.

Tregs were sorted as CD4+CD25+CD127-/low cells. Sequenced: Tregs sorted from blood. The chain recombines TRBV4-1 with TRBJ1-2; D is ambiguous. This clonotype was obtained from a female donor with breast cancer. CDR3 in amino acids: CASSQWRAGYTF. The CDR3 nucleotides read TGCGCCAGCAGCCAATGGCGAGCAGGCTACACCTTC.